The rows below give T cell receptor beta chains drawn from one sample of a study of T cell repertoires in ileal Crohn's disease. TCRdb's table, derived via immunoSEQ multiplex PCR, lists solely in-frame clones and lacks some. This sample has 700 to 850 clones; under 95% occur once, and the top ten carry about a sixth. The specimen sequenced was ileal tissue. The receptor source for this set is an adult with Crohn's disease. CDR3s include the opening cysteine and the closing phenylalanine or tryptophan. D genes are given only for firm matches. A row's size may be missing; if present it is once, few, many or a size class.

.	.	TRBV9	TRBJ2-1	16	CASRAGLSAAANEQFF
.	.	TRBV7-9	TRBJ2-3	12	CASSSQTDTQYF
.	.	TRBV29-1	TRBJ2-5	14	CSVKLGGPRETQYF
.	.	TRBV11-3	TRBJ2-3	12	CASSLGRDTQYF
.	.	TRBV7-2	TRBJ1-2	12	CASSLERRIYTF
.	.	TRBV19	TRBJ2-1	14	CASSIWEVDNEQFF
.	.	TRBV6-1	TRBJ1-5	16	CASSEAIAGGNQPQHF
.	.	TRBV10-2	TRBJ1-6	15	CASTWGGPPESPLHF
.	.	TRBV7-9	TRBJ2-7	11	CASSIGYEQYF
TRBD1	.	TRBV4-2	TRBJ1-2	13	CASSLKDRAGYTF
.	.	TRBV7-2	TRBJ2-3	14	CASSLAGKTDTQYF
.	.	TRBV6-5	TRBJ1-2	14	CASSPSPRTHGYTF
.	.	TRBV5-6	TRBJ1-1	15	CASSLGVGSVREAFF
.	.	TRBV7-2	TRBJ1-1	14	CASSPSPRGTEAFF
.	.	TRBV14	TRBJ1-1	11	CASSKNTEAFF
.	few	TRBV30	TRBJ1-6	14	CAWSLGQVNSPLHF
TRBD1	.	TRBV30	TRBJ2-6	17	CAWSADRARQGANVLTF
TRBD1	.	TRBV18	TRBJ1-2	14	CASSVQGADYGYTF
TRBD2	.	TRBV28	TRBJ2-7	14	CASSLSSGRREQYF
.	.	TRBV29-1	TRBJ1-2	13	CSAPPGTSGGYTF
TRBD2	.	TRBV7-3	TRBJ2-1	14	CASSPGLAVAEQFF
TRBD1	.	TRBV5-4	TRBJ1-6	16	CASSPPPGQVNSPLHF
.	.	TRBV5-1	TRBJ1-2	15	CASSLALNEVGGYTF
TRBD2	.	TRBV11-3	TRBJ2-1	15	CASSLATSGYNEQFF
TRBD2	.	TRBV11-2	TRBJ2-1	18	CASSLERAGGHSYNEQFF
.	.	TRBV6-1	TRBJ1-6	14	CASRMRDYNSPLHF
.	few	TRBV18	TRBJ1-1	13	CASSPSAGAEAFF
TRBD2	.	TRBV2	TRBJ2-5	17	CASRSGLAGGAGGTQYF
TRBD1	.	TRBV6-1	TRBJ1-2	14	CAGQGGRGYYGYTF
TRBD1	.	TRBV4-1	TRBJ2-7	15	CASSQDRGPPNEQYF
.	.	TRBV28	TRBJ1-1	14	CASSPTGLNTEAFF
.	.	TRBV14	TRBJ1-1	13	CASSQQGDTEAFF
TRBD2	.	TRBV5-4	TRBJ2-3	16	CASSTTSGGAEDTQYF
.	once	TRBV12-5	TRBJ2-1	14	CASGFPQAVDEQFF
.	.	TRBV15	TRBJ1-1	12	CATTDGVSEAFF
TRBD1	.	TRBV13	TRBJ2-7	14	CASSLTGQGREQYF
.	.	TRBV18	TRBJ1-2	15	CASSPTGGVGYGYTF
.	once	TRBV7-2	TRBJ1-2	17	CASGLGLFPGSNYGYTF
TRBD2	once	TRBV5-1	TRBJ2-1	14	CASSFQRGGNEQFF
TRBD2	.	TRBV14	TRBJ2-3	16	CASRRTSGRPTDTQYF
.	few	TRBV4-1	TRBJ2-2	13	CASRHEGDGELFF